This T cell receptor (beta chain) derives from a study of blood T cell repertoires in COVID-19. Across the whole study: Samples of COVID-19 (acute and convalescent) were obtained from the United States, Italy and Spain. From T cells, B-cell-depleted T cells, or PBMCs came the material, which was cDNA or gDNA.

This CDR3 has 14 residues. The V segment lost 5 bases and the J segment 3 bases; nucleotides outside the gene matches: 4. From germline, CDR1 is SEHNR and CDR2 FQNEAQ (reference sequence). Only in-frame clones appear in the TCRdb table, and some are missing; sequencing was by immunoSEQ multiplex PCR. The sample records fewer than 120,000 clones, roughly 76% being singletons. This sequence was found in a woman aged 60-75 years with acute or convalescent COVID-19. The gene calls are TRBV7-9 and TRBJ2-7; 10 positions match TRBD1. The sample taken for sequencing was peripheral blood. CDR3 nucleotides: TGTGCCAGCAGCGTGGGACAGGGGTTCTACGAGCAGTACTTC. It encodes CASSVGQGFYEQYF.